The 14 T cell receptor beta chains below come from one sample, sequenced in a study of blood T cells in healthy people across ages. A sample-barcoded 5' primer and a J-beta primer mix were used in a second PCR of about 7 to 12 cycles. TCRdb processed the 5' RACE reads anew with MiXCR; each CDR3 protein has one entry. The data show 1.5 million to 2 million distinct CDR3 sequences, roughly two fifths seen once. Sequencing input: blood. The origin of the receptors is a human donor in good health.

The CDR3 loop reads CASSSRGTSGRYTQYF. CDR3 nucleotide sequence: TGTGCCAGCAGTTCCCGTGGGACTAGCGGGAGGTATACGCAGTATTTT. The rearrangement joins TRBV6-6 to TRBJ2-3, with 15 positions matching TRBD2. The CDR3 has 16 residues. Losses at the gene ends were 4 bases for V and 7 bases for J; bases not matched to a gene: 6. Looked up from germline, CDR1 is MNHNY and CDR2 is SVGAGI (reference sequence).

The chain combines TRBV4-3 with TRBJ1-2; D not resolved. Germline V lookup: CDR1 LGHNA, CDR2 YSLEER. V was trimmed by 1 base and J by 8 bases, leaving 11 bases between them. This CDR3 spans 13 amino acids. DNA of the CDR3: TGCGCCAGCAGCCAAGGGTTTTATGGAGGCTACACCTTC. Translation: CASSQGFYGGYTF.

The CDR3 region has the DNA TGCAGCGTTTTGGGGGACAGGGCTAACTATGGCTACACCTTC. This encodes CSVLGDRANYGYTF. J is TRBJ1-2 and V is TRBV29-1; TRBD1 matches 9 bases. The CDR3 has 14 amino acids. Per germline, CDR1 SQVTM and CDR2 ANQGSEA. J was trimmed by 0 bases and V by 5 bases; bases with no gene match: 4.

The CDR3 bases are TGCGCCAGCAGCTTACCTACAGGGAATTCACCCCTCCACTTT. It codes for CASSLPTGNSPLHF. This chain joins TRBV5-1 and TRBJ1-6; maybe TRBD1 (6 bases). The V end was cut by 2 bases, the J end by 7 bases, with 10 bases between. The CDR3 consists of 14 residues. Germline V CDR1 and CDR2: SGHRS, YFSETQ.

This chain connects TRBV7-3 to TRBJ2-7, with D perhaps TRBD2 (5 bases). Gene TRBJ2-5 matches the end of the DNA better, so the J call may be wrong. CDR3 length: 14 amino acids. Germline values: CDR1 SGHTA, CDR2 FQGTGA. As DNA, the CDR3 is TGTGCCAGCAGCTTAAAGGAGGTGGTGGAGACCCAGTACTTC. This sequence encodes CASSLKEVVETQYF.

The DNA for the CDR3 is TGCAGCCCGAGGGGGAGCTATGGCTACACCTTC. Translation: CSPRGSYGYTF. V gene TRBV20-1 combines with J gene TRBJ1-2, with D possibly being TRBD1 (6 bases). The CDR3 is 11 amino acids. Germline loops: CDR1 DFQATT, CDR2 SNEGSKA (reference sequence).

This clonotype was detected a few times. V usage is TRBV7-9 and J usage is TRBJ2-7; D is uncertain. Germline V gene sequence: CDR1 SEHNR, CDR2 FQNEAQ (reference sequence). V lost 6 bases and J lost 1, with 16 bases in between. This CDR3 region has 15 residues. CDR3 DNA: TGTGCCAGCAGTTCTACCCTACGACAATCCTACGAGCAGTACTTC. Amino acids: CASSSTLRQSYEQYF.

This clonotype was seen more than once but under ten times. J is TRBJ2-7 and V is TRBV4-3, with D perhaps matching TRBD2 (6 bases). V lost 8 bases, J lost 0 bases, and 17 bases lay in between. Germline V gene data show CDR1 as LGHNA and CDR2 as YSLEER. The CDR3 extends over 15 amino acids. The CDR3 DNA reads TGCGCCAGCCGAACCTCCGGGACTTACTCCTACGAGCAGTACTTC. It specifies CASRTSGTYSYEQYF.

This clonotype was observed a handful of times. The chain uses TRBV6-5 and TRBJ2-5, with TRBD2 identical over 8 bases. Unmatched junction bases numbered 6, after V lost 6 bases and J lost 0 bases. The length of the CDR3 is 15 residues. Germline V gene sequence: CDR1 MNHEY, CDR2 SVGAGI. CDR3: CASRRPGGYQETQYF. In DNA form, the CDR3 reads TGTGCCAGCAGAAGGCCGGGGGGGTACCAAGAGACCCAGTACTTC.

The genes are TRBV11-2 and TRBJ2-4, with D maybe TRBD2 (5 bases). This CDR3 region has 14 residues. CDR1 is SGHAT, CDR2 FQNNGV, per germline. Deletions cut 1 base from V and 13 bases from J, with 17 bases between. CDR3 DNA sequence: TGTGCCAGCAGCTTAGCCCAGGCCGGGTGGGAGCAGTACTTC. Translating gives CASSLAQAGWEQYF.

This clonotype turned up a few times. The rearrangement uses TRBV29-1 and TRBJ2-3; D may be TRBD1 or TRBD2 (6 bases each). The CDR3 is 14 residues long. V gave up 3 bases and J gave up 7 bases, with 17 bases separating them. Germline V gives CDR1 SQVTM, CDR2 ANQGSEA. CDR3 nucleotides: TGCAGCGTTGACGGGGGCTACGGCTCATATACGCAGTATTTT. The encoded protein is CSVDGGYGSYTQYF.

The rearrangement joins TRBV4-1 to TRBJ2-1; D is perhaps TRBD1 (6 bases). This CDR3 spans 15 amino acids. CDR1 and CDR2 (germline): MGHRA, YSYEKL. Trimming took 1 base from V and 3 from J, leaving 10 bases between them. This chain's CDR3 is CASSQGRQDYNEQFF. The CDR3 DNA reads TGCGCCAGCAGCCAAGGCCGACAGGACTACAATGAGCAGTTCTTC.

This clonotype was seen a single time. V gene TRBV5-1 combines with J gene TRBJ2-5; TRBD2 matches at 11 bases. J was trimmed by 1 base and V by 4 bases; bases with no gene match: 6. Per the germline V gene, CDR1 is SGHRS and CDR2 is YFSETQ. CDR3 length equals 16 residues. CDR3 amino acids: CASSLLAGGAQETQYF. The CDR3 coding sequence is TGCGCCAGCAGCCTCTTAGCGGGGGGGGCCCAAGAGACCCAGTACTTC.

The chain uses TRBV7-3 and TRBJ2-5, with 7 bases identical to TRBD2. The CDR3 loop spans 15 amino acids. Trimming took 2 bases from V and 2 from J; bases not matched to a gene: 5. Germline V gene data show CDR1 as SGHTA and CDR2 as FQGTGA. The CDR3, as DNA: TGTGCCAGCAGCTTATTTAGCGGGCCACAAGAGACCCAGTACTTC. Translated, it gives CASSLFSGPQETQYF.